The clone carrying this TCR beta chain is a singleton in its sample. Unmatched junction bases numbered 10, after V lost 0 bases and J lost 7 bases. This CDR3 has 17 amino acids. CDR1 and CDR2 from the germline V gene are SGHAT and FQDESV (reference sequence). This sample is drawn from a study of blood T cell repertoires in COVID-19. Study in general: The United States, Italy and Spain supplied acute and convalescent COVID-19 samples. In each case, the material was cDNA or gDNA derived from T cells, B-cell-depleted T cells, or PBMCs.

In the study's own analysis: Estimation of nucleated cell counts was performed using reference gene primer amplification. Assay used: immunoSEQ multiplex PCR; TCRdb lists only in-frame clones, some missing. V, J and clone size were drawn from that table, and D and trimming were deduced from the DNA. In the table there are around 150,000 clones, roughly 80% of which are singletons. The origin of this receptor is a woman aged 80 or over with acute or convalescent COVID-19. Sequencing was carried out using peripheral blood. The rearrangement joins TRBV11-1 to TRBJ2-5; TRBD2 agrees at 11 bases. This CDR3 reads CASSLALLAGGRATQYF. CDR3 sequence (DNA): TGTGCCAGCAGCTTAGCGCTCCTAGCGGGGGGAAGAGCGACCCAGTACTTC. Based on the CDR3 plus reference TRBV11-1 and TRBJ2-5, the full variable domain is EAEVAQSPRYKITEKSQAVAFWCDPISGHATLYWYRQILGQGPELLVQFQDESVVDDSQLPKDRFSAERLKGVDSTLKIQPAELGDSAMYLCASSLALLAGGRATQYFGPGTRLLVL.